A single T cell receptor beta chain is shown here with its context. Using immunoSEQ multiplex PCR, the repertoire was profiled, and TCRdb retains in-frame clones only, with some absent. The data contain fewer than 1.8 million clones, 98% of them singletons. These data originate in a study of shared clonotypes between healthy human individuals. CDR3 length: 14 amino acids. Per germline, CDR1 MNHNS and CDR2 SASEGT. J lost 3 bases, V lost 5 bases, and 7 bases had no gene match. This chain uses TRBV6-1 with TRBJ2-7; 7 bases match TRBD1. Sequencing used naive CD4+ T cells sorted from blood. The subset is: CD45RA+ positively selected. This clonotype was obtained from a man aged 30 to 39 in good health. CDR3 nucleotides: TGTGCCAGCAGTACCGGGACAGTCAACTACGAGCAGTACTTC. Translated: CASSTGTVNYEQYF.